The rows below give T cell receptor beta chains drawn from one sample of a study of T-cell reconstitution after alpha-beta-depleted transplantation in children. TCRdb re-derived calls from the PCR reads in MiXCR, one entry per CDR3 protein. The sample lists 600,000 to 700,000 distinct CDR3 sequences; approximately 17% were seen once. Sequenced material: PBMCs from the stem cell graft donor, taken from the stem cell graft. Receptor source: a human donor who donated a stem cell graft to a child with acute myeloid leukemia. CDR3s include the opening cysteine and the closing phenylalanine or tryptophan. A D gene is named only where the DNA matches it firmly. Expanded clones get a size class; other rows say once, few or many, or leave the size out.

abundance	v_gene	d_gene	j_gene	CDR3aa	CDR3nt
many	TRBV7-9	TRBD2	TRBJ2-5	CASSRTSGETQYF	TGCGCCAGCAGTCGGACTAGCGGAGAGACCCAGTACTTC
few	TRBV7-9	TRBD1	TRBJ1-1	CASSRAGTGLLEAFF	TGTGCCAGCAGTCGTGCCGGGACAGGCCTCCTAGAAGCTTTCTTT
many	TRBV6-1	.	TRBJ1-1	CASGGWWGENTEAFF	TGTGCCAGCGGGGGTTGGTGGGGAGAGAACACTGAAGCTTTCTTT
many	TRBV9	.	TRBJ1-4	CASSNQGGGTEKLFF	TGTGCCAGCAGCAACCAAGGGGGAGGGACCGAAAAACTGTTTTTT
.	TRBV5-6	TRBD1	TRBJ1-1	CASSLFSTGRNTEAFF	TGTGCCAGCAGCTTGTTCTCGACAGGGAGAAACACTGAAGCTTTCTTT
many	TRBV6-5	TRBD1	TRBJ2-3	CASSLQGARADTQYF	TGTGCCAGCAGTCTACAGGGGGCAAGGGCAGATACGCAGTATTTT
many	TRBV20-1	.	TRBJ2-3	CSGRADTQYF	TGCAGTGGCCGAGCAGATACGCAGTATTTT
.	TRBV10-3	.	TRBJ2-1	CAISDGQGSNEQFF	TGTGCCATCAGTGATGGGCAGGGGAGCAATGAGCAGTTCTTC
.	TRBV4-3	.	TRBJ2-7	CASSQESQAEGSYEQYF	TGCGCCAGCAGCCAAGAGTCACAGGCCGAAGGCTCCTACGAGCAGTACTTC
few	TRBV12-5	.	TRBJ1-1	CASGLLVEAFF	TGTGCTAGTGGTTTGTTGGTTGAAGCTTTCTTT
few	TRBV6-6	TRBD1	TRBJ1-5	CASSYRDSDQPQHF	TGTGCCAGCAGTTACCGGGACAGTGATCAGCCCCAGCATTTT
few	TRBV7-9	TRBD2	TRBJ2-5	CASSLEIGGQETQYF	TGTGCCAGCAGCTTAGAAATCGGGGGGCAAGAGACCCAGTACTTC
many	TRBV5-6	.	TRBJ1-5	CASSHMGGGNQPQHF	TGTGCCAGCAGCCATATGGGGGGTGGTAATCAGCCCCAGCATTTT
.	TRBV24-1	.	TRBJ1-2	CARRDRQTYGYTF	TGTGCCAGGCGCGACAGGCAAACCTATGGCTACACCTTC
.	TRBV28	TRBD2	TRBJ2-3	CASSPPFTSGEDTDTQYF	TGTGCCAGCTCCCCCCCCTTTACTAGCGGGGAGGACACAGATACGCAGTATTTT
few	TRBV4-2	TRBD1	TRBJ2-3	CASSQEVDRGLNTQYF	TGTGCCAGCAGCCAAGAGGTGGACAGGGGGTTGAATACGCAGTATTTT
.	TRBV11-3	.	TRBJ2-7	CASSLVGFSYEQYF	TGTGCCAGCAGCTTAGTGGGATTTTCCTACGAGCAGTACTTC
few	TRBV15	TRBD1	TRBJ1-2	CAPRQGALGYTF	TGTGCCCCAAGGCAGGGGGCTCTTGGCTACACCTTC
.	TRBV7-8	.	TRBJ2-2	CASSRIQEGELFF	TGTGCCAGCAGCCGTATTCAGGAGGGGGAGCTGTTTTTT
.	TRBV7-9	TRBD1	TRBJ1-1	CASTPQTGGVDTEAFF	TGTGCCAGCACCCCCCAGACAGGGGGCGTCGACACTGAAGCTTTCTTT
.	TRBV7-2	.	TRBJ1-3	CASSLTGSDSGNTIYF	TGTGCCAGCAGCTTAACAGGGTCGGACTCTGGAAACACCATATATTTT
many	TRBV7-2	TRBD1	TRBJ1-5	CASSPTGGYSNQPQHF	TGTGCCAGCAGCCCTACAGGGGGTTATAGCAATCAGCCCCAGCATTTT
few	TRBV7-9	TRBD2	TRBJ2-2	CASSLGDYLTGELFF	TGTGCCAGCAGCTTAGGGGACTACCTCACCGGGGAGCTGTTTTTT
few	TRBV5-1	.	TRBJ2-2	CASSLGSLGTGELFF	TGCGCCAGCAGCTTGGGGTCACTCGGGACCGGGGAGCTGTTTTTT
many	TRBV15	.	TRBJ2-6	CATSRVQFSGANVLTF	TGTGCCACCAGCAGAGTTCAGTTCTCTGGGGCCAACGTCCTGACTTTC
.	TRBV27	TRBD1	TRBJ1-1	CASRDLDRERNTEAFF	TGTGCCAGCAGGGACCTTGACAGGGAGAGGAACACTGAAGCTTTCTTT
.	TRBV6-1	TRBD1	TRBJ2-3	CASSQTGFPDTLYF	TGTGCCAGCAGCCAGACAGGGTTTCCAGATACGCTGTATTTT
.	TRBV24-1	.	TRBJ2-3	CATSARNGLTDTQYF	TGTGCCACCAGCGCCCGGAACGGCCTGACAGATACGCAGTATTTT
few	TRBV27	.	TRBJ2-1	CASALEGQAGYNEQFF	TGTGCCAGCGCCCTCGAGGGCCAAGCCGGCTACAATGAGCAGTTCTTC
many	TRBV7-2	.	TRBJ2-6	CASSRQRGANVLTF	TGTGCCAGCAGCCGCCAACGTGGGGCCAACGTCCTGACTTTC
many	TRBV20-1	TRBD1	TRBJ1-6	CSALRVRGGDSPLHF	TGCAGTGCCTTGAGGGTTAGAGGGGGCGATTCACCCCTCCACTTT
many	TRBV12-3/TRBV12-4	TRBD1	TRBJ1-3	CASSGTGQAKRNTIYF	TGTGCCAGCAGTGGAACGGGACAGGCCAAAAGAAACACCATATATTTT
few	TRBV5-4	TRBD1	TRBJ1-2	CASSLEFSRTGWNGYTF	TGTGCCAGCAGCTTGGAGTTTTCCAGGACAGGGTGGAATGGCTACACCTTC
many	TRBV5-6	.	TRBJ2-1	CASSWGGYNEQFF	TGTGCCAGCAGCTGGGGCGGCTACAATGAGCAGTTCTTC
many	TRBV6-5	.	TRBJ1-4	CASSPGRKLFF	TGTGCCAGCAGTCCCGGGCGTAAACTGTTTTTT
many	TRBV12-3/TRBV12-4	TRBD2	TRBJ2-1	CASSSGTSLSGEQFF	TGTGCCAGCAGTTCCGGGACTAGCCTATCAGGGGAGCAGTTCTTC
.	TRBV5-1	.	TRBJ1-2	CASSSPRSYGYTF	TGCGCCAGCAGCTCCCCCAGAAGCTATGGCTACACCTTC
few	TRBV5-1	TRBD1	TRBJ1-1	CASSSPGQGGKAFF	TGCGCCAGCAGCTCTCCGGGACAGGGAGGGAAGGCTTTCTTT
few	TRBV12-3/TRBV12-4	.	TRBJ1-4	CASKSRVSATNEKLFF	TGTGCCAGCAAGAGCCGGGTCTCTGCAACTAATGAAAAACTGTTTTTT
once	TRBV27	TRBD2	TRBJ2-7	CASKTAGVPHEQYF	TGTGCCAGCAAAACGGCGGGGGTGCCCCACGAGCAGTACTTC
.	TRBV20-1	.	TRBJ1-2	CSAREGGDFYGYTF	TGCAGTGCTAGAGAGGGCGGCGACTTCTATGGCTACACCTTC
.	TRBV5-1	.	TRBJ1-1	CASSLDTGNTEAFF	TGCGCCAGCAGTCTCGACACAGGGAACACTGAAGCTTTCTTT
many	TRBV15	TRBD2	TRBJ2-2	CATSLAGDTGELFF	TGTGCCACCAGCCTAGCGGGAGACACCGGGGAGCTGTTTTTT
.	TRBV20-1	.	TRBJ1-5	CSARDPMNQPQHF	TGCAGTGCTAGGGACCCAATGAATCAGCCCCAGCATTTT
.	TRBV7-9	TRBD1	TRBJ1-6	CASSLTGTDLNNSPLHF	TGTGCCAGCAGCTTGACCGGGACAGACCTGAATAATTCACCCCTCCACTTT
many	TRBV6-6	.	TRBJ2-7	CASSYSDRHEQYF	TGTGCCAGCAGTTACTCCGACAGACACGAGCAGTACTTC
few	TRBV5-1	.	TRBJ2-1	CASSQSSYNEQFF	TGCGCCAGCAGCCAAAGCTCCTACAATGAGCAGTTCTTC
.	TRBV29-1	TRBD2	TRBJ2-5	CSVDKIGRVQETQYF	TGCAGCGTTGATAAAATAGGGAGGGTCCAAGAGACCCAGTACTTC
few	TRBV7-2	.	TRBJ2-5	CASSYVREETQYF	TGTGCCAGCAGCTACGTCCGTGAAGAGACCCAGTACTTC
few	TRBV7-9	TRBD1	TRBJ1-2	CASSFTGQGDGYTF	TGTGCCAGCAGCTTCACTGGACAGGGAGATGGCTACACCTTC
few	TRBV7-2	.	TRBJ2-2	CASSLEAASNTGELFF	TGTGCCAGCAGCTTAGAAGCAGCCTCGAACACCGGGGAGCTGTTTTTT
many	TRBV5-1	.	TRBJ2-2	CASSLGTDNTGELFF	TGCGCCAGCAGCCTTGGGACGGATAACACCGGGGAGCTGTTTTTT
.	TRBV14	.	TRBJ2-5	CASSPSLGSDLSIQETQYF	TGTGCCAGCAGCCCTTCCCTCGGATCCGACCTGAGTATACAAGAGACCCAGTACTTC
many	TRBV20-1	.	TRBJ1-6	CSARQTPKVTYNSPLHF	TGCAGTGCTAGACAGACGCCGAAGGTCACCTATAATTCACCCCTCCACTTT
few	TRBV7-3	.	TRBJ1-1	CASSLGFESEAFF	TGTGCCAGCAGCTTAGGCTTCGAATCTGAAGCTTTCTTT
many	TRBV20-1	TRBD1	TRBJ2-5	CSAMGQRTPQETQYF	TGCAGTGCTATGGGACAGCGAACTCCCCAAGAGACCCAGTACTTC
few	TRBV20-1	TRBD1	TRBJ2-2	CSAKRTGGDTGELFF	TGCAGTGCTAAAAGGACAGGGGGTGACACCGGGGAGCTGTTTTTT